A selection of T cell receptor beta chains follows, all from one sample in a study of molecular identifiers for immune sequencing clone quantification. TCRdb recomputed calls from the PCR reads with MiXCR, one row per CDR3 protein. The sample has some 100,000 distinct CDR3 sequences, about 20% seen once. The sequenced sample consisted of naive CD8+ T cells from blood, with Jurkat cell RNA spiked in. All receptors come from a human donor in good health. Some libraries in this study had Jurkat cell RNA spiked in. Both conserved end residues are part of each CDR3. D genes are given only for firm matches. Some rows mark clone size as missing; the rest say once, few, many or name a class of expanded clone.

J gene: TRBJ1-6; clone size: many; D gene: NA; V gene: TRBV15; CDR3 DNA: TGTGCCACCAGCAGCCCCCCGGGGAGTTCACCCCTCCACTTT; CDR3 protein: CATSSPPGSSPLHF
J gene: TRBJ2-3; clone size: many; D gene: NA; V gene: TRBV7-9; CDR3 DNA: TGTGCCAGCAGCTACTTGCCAGGGGGGACAGATACGCAGTATTTT; CDR3 protein: CASSYLPGGTDTQYF
J gene: TRBJ2-3; clone size: NA; D gene: NA; V gene: TRBV29-1; CDR3 DNA: TGCGGCGTTTCGGTAGGGGGTCGACTCACAGATACGCAGTATTTT; CDR3 protein: CGVSVGGRLTDTQYF
J gene: TRBJ2-1; clone size: many; D gene: TRBD2; V gene: TRBV5-1; CDR3 DNA: TGCGCCAGCAGCTTTCGACTAGCGGGAGGTGACGGTGAGCAGTTCTTC; CDR3 protein: CASSFRLAGGDGEQFF
J gene: TRBJ2-5; clone size: many; D gene: TRBD1; V gene: TRBV7-2; CDR3 DNA: TGTGCCAGCAGCTTAGGAGGGACAGGGGGTGAAGAGACCCAGTACTTC; CDR3 protein: CASSLGGTGGEETQYF
J gene: TRBJ2-3; clone size: many; D gene: NA; V gene: TRBV2; CDR3 DNA: TGTGCCAGCAGTGTATATGGGGGGCCGGATACGCAGTATTTT; CDR3 protein: CASSVYGGPDTQYF
J gene: TRBJ1-2; clone size: many; D gene: NA; V gene: TRBV4-3; CDR3 DNA: TGCGCCAGCAGCCAAGATCGGGAGGGTAACTATGGCTACACCTTC; CDR3 protein: CASSQDREGNYGYTF
J gene: TRBJ2-5; clone size: many; D gene: NA; V gene: TRBV7-9; CDR3 DNA: TGTGCCAGCTCAGAGTCGCATGAAGAGACCCAGTACTTC; CDR3 protein: CASSESHEETQYF
J gene: TRBJ2-1; clone size: many; D gene: NA; V gene: TRBV6-2/TRBV6-3; CDR3 DNA: TGTGCCAGCAGTTACGAGGGCAGCTCCTACAATGAGCAGTTCTTC; CDR3 protein: CASSYEGSSYNEQFF
J gene: TRBJ1-1; clone size: many; D gene: TRBD1; V gene: TRBV5-1; CDR3 DNA: TGCGCCAGCAGCTCTCCCGGACAGGGTAGGAACGCTTTCTTT; CDR3 protein: CASSSPGQGRNAFF
J gene: TRBJ2-3; clone size: many; D gene: NA; V gene: TRBV18; CDR3 DNA: TGTGCCAGCTCACCAACTAGACAGAGCACAGATACGCAGTATTTT; CDR3 protein: CASSPTRQSTDTQYF
J gene: TRBJ1-1; clone size: many; D gene: NA; V gene: TRBV6-5; CDR3 DNA: TGTGCCAGCAGGCTGGGACTTAGATCTGAAGCTTTCTTT; CDR3 protein: CASRLGLRSEAFF
J gene: TRBJ2-7; clone size: many; D gene: TRBD1; V gene: TRBV29-1; CDR3 DNA: TGCAGCGTTGAAAGGTTAGGGGACAGGGGGTACTACGAGCAGTACTTC; CDR3 protein: CSVERLGDRGYYEQYF
J gene: TRBJ2-5; clone size: many; D gene: NA; V gene: TRBV5-4; CDR3 DNA: TGTGCCAGCAGCTTGCCGGGATCTCCGATATCCCCGGAGACCCAGTACTTC; CDR3 protein: CASSLPGSPISPETQYF
J gene: TRBJ2-7; clone size: few; D gene: NA; V gene: TRBV4-1; CDR3 DNA: TGCGCCAGCAGCCAACCGGGGCAGGGCCTTTCGAGGGAGCAGTACTTC; CDR3 protein: CASSQPGQGLSREQYF
J gene: TRBJ2-5; clone size: many; D gene: NA; V gene: TRBV11-2; CDR3 DNA: TGTGCCAGCAGCTCGACAGAAGAACAAGAGACCCAGTACTTC; CDR3 protein: CASSSTEEQETQYF